This is a list of T cell receptor beta chains from one sample in a study of human CD8 memory T cell subsets. TCRdb re-called the 5' RACE reads; one entry per CDR3 protein, DNA not given. There are a few thousand distinct CDR3 sequences in the sample, with around 28% held by the top ten. The specimen was CD8+ effector memory T cells (TEM) sorted from PBMCs. Every receptor here comes from a human donor in good health. The CDR3 runs from the conserved cysteine through the conserved F or W. Rows give clone size only sometimes, using once, few, many, or a class for an expanded clone.

abundance,v_gene,j_gene,CDR3aa
.,TRBV20-1,TRBJ2-1,CSAQESGRVGPYNEQFF
.,TRBV5-6,TRBJ2-1,CASSLLLVRSDEQFF
.,TRBV7-8,TRBJ2-3,CASSFSSTDTQYF
.,TRBV5-1,TRBJ1-2,CASSLELAYGYTF
.,TRBV7-7,TRBJ2-3,CASSYTQTDTQYF
medium-sized,TRBV2,TRBJ2-7,CAGGRTYEQYF
medium-sized,TRBV28,TRBJ2-3,CASSLPGADTQYF
.,TRBV6-4,TRBJ1-6,CASSEKGDNSPLHF
.,TRBV4-3,TRBJ2-1,CASSQVGVGQGFNEQFF
medium-sized,TRBV7-3,TRBJ2-2,CASSLTGQRDDGELFF
.,TRBV27,TRBJ1-2,CASSPGGTPGYGYTF
.,TRBV30,TRBJ2-7,CAWSGVGAEQYF
.,TRBV28,TRBJ1-6,CASSPGGEGSPLHF
medium-sized,TRBV4-3,TRBJ2-1,CASSHLILGSSYNEQFF
.,TRBV10-3,TRBJ2-3,CAISESPGTGVTDTQYF
medium-sized,TRBV6-2/TRBV6-3,TRBJ1-1,CASSYPEGRGLNTEAFF
medium-sized,TRBV5-1,TRBJ2-1,CASSFRNEQFF
.,TRBV4-3,TRBJ2-7,CASSQVHRGEYEQYF
.,TRBV11-1,TRBJ2-7,CASSPLGGFNRHQEQYF
.,TRBV28,TRBJ2-5,CASSLNRGRETQYF
medium-sized,TRBV6-4,TRBJ2-3,CASSEPGVDTQYF
.,TRBV19,TRBJ2-1,CASSIDADFLNEQFF
medium-sized,TRBV5-4,TRBJ1-1,CASGKGALYTEAFF
.,TRBV7-2,TRBJ2-5,CASSRPGTQYF
.,TRBV11-2,TRBJ2-7,CASSLVWGSGYEQYF
.,TRBV5-6,TRBJ2-7,CASSLGEGARSYEQYF
.,TRBV6-6,TRBJ2-1,CASSYSTAAYNEQFF
.,TRBV28,TRBJ2-1,CATQTGQGVGNEQFF
.,TRBV7-9,TRBJ2-7,CASSQSPGQLVQYF
.,TRBV24-1,TRBJ2-1,CATSDFTSSPGEQFF
.,TRBV6-1,TRBJ2-3,CASSEASGQGTDTQYF
.,TRBV7-8,TRBJ2-1,CASSLTGPNSYNEQFF
medium-sized,TRBV20-1,TRBJ1-1,CSASGQFNTEAFF
medium-sized,TRBV5-1,TRBJ2-7,CASSLEEGKFYEQYF
medium-sized,TRBV4-1,TRBJ2-7,CASSRGDRGRYEQYF
medium-sized,TRBV6-2/TRBV6-3,TRBJ2-7,CASSPGSSGSDEQYF
.,TRBV5-4,TRBJ2-5,CASSLALAGTDFQETQYF
.,TRBV6-5,TRBJ2-2,CASSSRVTNTGELFF
.,TRBV5-4,TRBJ1-1,CASSLKNTEAFF
.,TRBV4-3,TRBJ2-1,CASRLGLAGFGEQFF
.,TRBV7-3,TRBJ1-6,CASSLDSGGGSPLHF
.,TRBV12-3/TRBV12-4,TRBJ2-1,CASSLGQVNEQFF
.,TRBV4-1,TRBJ2-2,CASSQFLNGELFF
.,TRBV10-3,TRBJ1-2,CAIRGGEDYGYTF
.,TRBV7-3,TRBJ2-3,CASSLSRSPGADTQYF
.,TRBV29-1,TRBJ2-5,CSVEEGASVQETQYF
.,TRBV23-1,TRBJ2-7,CASSQSPGDSPSYEQYF
.,TRBV6-4,TRBJ2-7,CASSVGGDGEQYF
.,TRBV10-2,TRBJ2-3,CASSLWTFTDTQYF